This TCR beta chain was recorded in a study of radiotherapy plus CTLA-4 blockade in lung cancer (dated by TCRdb to the late 2010s). In terms of the full investigation: Objective responses were observed in around 20% of enrolled patients, and disease control was achieved in 31%.

Sequences GTSNPN (CDR1) and SVGIG (CDR2) are obtained from the germline V gene (reference sequence). CDR3 length: 13 amino acids, cysteine to phenylalanine. Solely the CDR3 DNA is kept, with 39 bases framed from the first base. Trimming takes 0 bases from V and 5 bases from J, and the germline ends sit 10 bases apart. Remarks on this clone: Its target antigen remains unknown. No base quality information exists; no much larger clone differs at one position.

On the study overall, not on this receptor specifically: The strongest predictors of response, as reported, were early dynamic changes in blood T cell clones along with a rise in serum interferon-beta after radiation. TCR clones derived from tumors expanded in peripheral blood after treatment with radiotherapy and ipilimumab.

The library was obtained by the immunoSEQ multiplex PCR assay. The clones in this table, taken by TCRdb from immuneACCESS, are in-frame only. Not every clone is retained; where verified, under half of the shortfall comes from an unresolved V gene, and the cause of the rest is unknown. Within this sample are 57,000 or so clones, with approximately 75% of them counted one time only. Around 4.8% of the sample is in the top ten clones. Focal radiation therapy combined with CTLA-4 blockade (ipilimumab) was tested in patients with chemo-refractory metastatic non-small-cell lung cancer. The sample consisted of peripheral blood, taken from a patient treated with radiotherapy plus ipilimumab. The V and J genes are TRBV30 and TRBJ1-2; the D gene is not confidently resolved. The source is a human donor with non-small cell lung cancer who had a complete response to radiotherapy plus ipilimumab. CDR3 reads: CAWSVAGGYGYTF. The nucleotide sequence is TGTGCCTGGAGTGTGGCAGGCGGGTATGGCTACACCTTC.